Many counts were recorded for the clone carrying this T cell receptor beta chain. What it recognizes is unknown. The read falls 3 residues short of the CDR3 end, and the missing part is taken from the germline J gene. This sample stems from a study of T cell clonality in common variable immunodeficiency. Study-level results: In common variable immunodeficiency, TCR beta chains reportedly carried fewer deletions and N-nucleotide insertions. Compared with controls, CVID subjects had fewer shared TCRbeta clones.

The data were produced by immunoSEQ multiplex PCR, yet TCRdb's version contains in-frame clones alone and is incomplete. The sample contains about 17,000 clones, none of them singletons. Both groups were predominantly of Caucasian heritage. Donors gave roughly 5 to 9 ml heparinized peripheral whole blood. The CDR3 runs 16 residues. Germline CDR1 reads KGHSH; CDR2 reads LQKENI. The V gene end was trimmed by 6 bases and the J gene end by 1 base; junction bases not matched to a gene: 4. The receptor comes from a human donor with common variable immunodeficiency. The chain combines TRBV18 with TRBJ2-2; the match to TRBD2 covers 11 bases. Sequencing was done on a sample of peripheral blood mononuclear cells. The CDR3 protein is CASSPGLAENTGELFF. Partial CDR3 DNA: TGTGCCAGCTCCCCGGGACTAGCGGAGAACACCGGGGAG.